These T cell receptor beta chains were read from a single sample in a study of shared clonotypes between healthy human individuals. The protocol was immunoSEQ multiplex PCR, while the TCRdb copy is restricted to in-frame clones and leaves out a portion. The sample holds 850,000 to 1,200,000 clones, about 75% seen once. Sequencing used memory CD4+ T cells sorted from blood. All receptors come from a man aged 18 to 30 in good health. Each CDR3 is given with its conserved first and last residue. The order of the fields is V gene, clone size, J gene, D gene, CDR3 protein, CDR3 DNA. A D gene is named only where the DNA matches it firmly. Some rows mark clone size as missing; the rest say once, few, many or name a class of expanded clone.

v_gene: TRBV18
abundance: -
j_gene: TRBJ2-3
d_gene: TRBD2
CDR3aa: CASSTTSGRALADTQYF
CDR3nt: TGTGCCAGCTCAACTACTAGCGGGAGGGCCCTCGCAGATACGCAGTATTTT

v_gene: TRBV5-1
abundance: once
j_gene: TRBJ2-5
d_gene: -
CDR3aa: CASSVGSGYQETQYF
CDR3nt: TGCGCCAGCAGCGTCGGGAGCGGTTACCAAGAGACCCAGTACTTC

v_gene: TRBV7-2
abundance: -
j_gene: TRBJ2-2
d_gene: TRBD1
CDR3aa: CASSLGPGQGVSAGELFF
CDR3nt: TGTGCCAGCAGCTTAGGGCCGGGACAGGGAGTTTCGGCCGGGGAGCTGTTTTTT

v_gene: TRBV2
abundance: -
j_gene: TRBJ1-3
d_gene: TRBD1
CDR3aa: CASSGDRTKSGNTIYF
CDR3nt: TGTGCCAGCAGTGGGGACAGAACAAAGTCTGGAAACACCATATATTTT

v_gene: TRBV6-5
abundance: -
j_gene: TRBJ2-7
d_gene: -
CDR3aa: CASTRGADGFYEQYF
CDR3nt: TGTGCCAGCACCAGGGGAGCCGATGGTTTCTACGAGCAGTACTTC

v_gene: TRBV28
abundance: -
j_gene: TRBJ1-6
d_gene: TRBD1
CDR3aa: CASRGPTGNSPLHF
CDR3nt: TGTGCCAGCAGGGGCCCGACAGGGAATTCACCCCTCCACTTT

v_gene: TRBV11-3
abundance: -
j_gene: TRBJ2-3
d_gene: TRBD2
CDR3aa: CASSPRAGGLFDTQYF
CDR3nt: TGTGCCAGCAGCCCGCGAGCGGGGGGGCTGTTTGATACGCAGTATTTT

v_gene: TRBV9
abundance: -
j_gene: TRBJ2-3
d_gene: -
CDR3aa: CASSVADGFTDTQYF
CDR3nt: TGTGCCAGCAGCGTAGCTGATGGGTTTACAGATACGCAGTATTTT

v_gene: TRBV28
abundance: few
j_gene: TRBJ1-1
d_gene: -
CDR3aa: CASSFSGTANTEAFF
CDR3nt: TGTGCCAGCAGTTTCTCCGGGACGGCGAACACTGAAGCTTTCTTT

v_gene: TRBV30
abundance: -
j_gene: TRBJ2-1
d_gene: -
CDR3aa: CARERGREQFF
CDR3nt: TGTGCCCGTGAACGGGGGCGTGAGCAGTTCTTC

v_gene: TRBV6-6
abundance: -
j_gene: TRBJ2-1
d_gene: -
CDR3aa: CASSYTGYNEQFF
CDR3nt: TGTGCCAGCAGTTATACAGGGTACAATGAGCAGTTCTTC

v_gene: TRBV10-1
abundance: once
j_gene: TRBJ2-3
d_gene: -
CDR3aa: CASSEEEARYTQYF
CDR3nt: TGCGCCAGCAGTGAGGAGGAAGCAAGGTATACGCAGTATTTT

v_gene: TRBV5-6
abundance: few
j_gene: TRBJ2-3
d_gene: -
CDR3aa: CASSLALPGDTQYF
CDR3nt: TGTGCCAGCAGCTTGGCCCTTCCCGGAGATACGCAGTATTTT

v_gene: TRBV5-6
abundance: -
j_gene: TRBJ1-1
d_gene: -
CDR3aa: CASSLRMNTEAFF
CDR3nt: TGTGCCAGCAGCTTGCGGATGAACACTGAAGCTTTCTTT

v_gene: TRBV7-9
abundance: -
j_gene: TRBJ2-5
d_gene: -
CDR3aa: CASSLAGGPETQYF
CDR3nt: TGTGCCAGCAGCTTAGCGGGGGGGCCAGAGACCCAGTACTTC

v_gene: TRBV28
abundance: -
j_gene: TRBJ1-3
d_gene: -
CDR3aa: CASSSAGNTIYF
CDR3nt: TGTGCCAGCAGCTCAGCCGGAAACACCATATATTTT

v_gene: TRBV30
abundance: once
j_gene: TRBJ1-4
d_gene: -
CDR3aa: CASDPTGQEKLFF
CDR3nt: TGTGCCTCGGACCCCACAGGACAAGAAAAACTGTTTTTT

v_gene: TRBV9
abundance: once
j_gene: TRBJ1-6
d_gene: -
CDR3aa: CASSVGGDPRASPLHF
CDR3nt: TGTGCCAGCAGCGTAGGAGGCGACCCGCGGGCTTCACCCCTCCACTTT

v_gene: TRBV5-1
abundance: many
j_gene: TRBJ1-2
d_gene: -
CDR3aa: CASSYAGEGGYTF
CDR3nt: TGCGCCAGCAGCTACGCGGGGGAGGGTGGCTACACCTTC

v_gene: TRBV29-1
abundance: -
j_gene: TRBJ2-1
d_gene: -
CDR3aa: CSVESILTGEVYNEQFF
CDR3nt: TGCAGCGTTGAATCAATCTTAACAGGGGAGGTCTACAATGAGCAGTTCTTC

v_gene: TRBV5-1
abundance: -
j_gene: TRBJ2-1
d_gene: -
CDR3aa: CASSSSPGTQGGNEQFF
CDR3nt: TGCGCCAGCAGCTCATCACCCGGGACTCAGGGGGGCAATGAGCAGTTCTTC

v_gene: TRBV5-6
abundance: -
j_gene: TRBJ1-6
d_gene: TRBD1
CDR3aa: CASSLEGASNSPLHF
CDR3nt: TGTGCCAGCAGCTTGGAGGGGGCTAGTAATTCACCCCTCCACTTT

v_gene: TRBV30
abundance: -
j_gene: TRBJ2-3
d_gene: -
CDR3aa: CAWRQKGDTQYF
CDR3nt: TGTGCCTGGAGGCAAAAAGGAGATACGCAGTATTTT

v_gene: TRBV5-1
abundance: few
j_gene: TRBJ2-5
d_gene: -
CDR3aa: CASSQNGQVWETQYF
CDR3nt: TGCGCCAGCAGCCAAAACGGACAAGTTTGGGAGACCCAGTACTTC

v_gene: TRBV19
abundance: few
j_gene: TRBJ1-1
d_gene: -
CDR3aa: CASSWQVNTEAFF
CDR3nt: TGTGCCAGTAGTTGGCAGGTTAACACTGAAGCTTTCTTT

v_gene: TRBV21-1
abundance: -
j_gene: TRBJ1-6
d_gene: -
CDR3aa: CASSKGGQGRKGSPLHF
CDR3nt: TGTGCCAGCAGCAAAGGGGGGCAGGGGCGGAAGGGTTCACCCCTCCACTTT

v_gene: TRBV11-2
abundance: -
j_gene: TRBJ2-3
d_gene: -
CDR3aa: CASRSGTSIGTDTQYF
CDR3nt: TGTGCCAGCAGATCCGGGACAAGCATAGGCACAGATACGCAGTATTTT

v_gene: TRBV7-8
abundance: -
j_gene: TRBJ1-1
d_gene: -
CDR3aa: CASSLRGESEAFF
CDR3nt: TGTGCCAGCAGCTTACGGGGGGAGAGTGAAGCTTTCTTT

v_gene: TRBV4-3
abundance: -
j_gene: TRBJ2-7
d_gene: TRBD1
CDR3aa: CASSPGQGLIYEQYF
CDR3nt: TGCGCCAGCAGCCCCGGACAGGGTCTAATCTACGAGCAGTACTTC

v_gene: TRBV27
abundance: -
j_gene: TRBJ1-1
d_gene: TRBD1
CDR3aa: CASRTGGGTEAFF
CDR3nt: TGTGCCAGCAGAACAGGGGGCGGCACTGAAGCTTTCTTT

v_gene: TRBV6-5
abundance: -
j_gene: TRBJ1-2
d_gene: -
CDR3aa: CASSQTILVNYGYTF
CDR3nt: TGTGCCAGCAGCCAGACCATATTAGTTAACTATGGCTACACCTTC

v_gene: TRBV9
abundance: once
j_gene: TRBJ2-2
d_gene: -
CDR3aa: CASSVAFGGSTGELFF
CDR3nt: TGTGCCAGCAGCGTAGCTTTTGGGGGGAGCACCGGGGAGCTGTTTTTT

v_gene: TRBV9
abundance: -
j_gene: TRBJ2-7
d_gene: -
CDR3aa: CASSVGPFPWEYEQYF
CDR3nt: TGTGCCAGCAGCGTAGGCCCGTTCCCCTGGGAATACGAGCAGTACTTC

v_gene: TRBV6-1
abundance: -
j_gene: TRBJ1-5
d_gene: -
CDR3aa: CASSEARGQPQHF
CDR3nt: TGTGCCAGCAGTGAAGCGAGAGGGCAGCCCCAGCATTTT

v_gene: TRBV11-2
abundance: once
j_gene: TRBJ1-4
d_gene: -
CDR3aa: CASSLDKWEQGTTNEKLFF
CDR3nt: TGTGCCAGCAGCTTAGATAAGTGGGAACAGGGCACTACTAATGAAAAACTGTTTTTT

v_gene: TRBV6-5
abundance: -
j_gene: TRBJ2-4
d_gene: TRBD1
CDR3aa: CASSKDRGRNIQYF
CDR3nt: TGTGCCAGCAGTAAAGACAGGGGGCGAAACATTCAGTACTTC